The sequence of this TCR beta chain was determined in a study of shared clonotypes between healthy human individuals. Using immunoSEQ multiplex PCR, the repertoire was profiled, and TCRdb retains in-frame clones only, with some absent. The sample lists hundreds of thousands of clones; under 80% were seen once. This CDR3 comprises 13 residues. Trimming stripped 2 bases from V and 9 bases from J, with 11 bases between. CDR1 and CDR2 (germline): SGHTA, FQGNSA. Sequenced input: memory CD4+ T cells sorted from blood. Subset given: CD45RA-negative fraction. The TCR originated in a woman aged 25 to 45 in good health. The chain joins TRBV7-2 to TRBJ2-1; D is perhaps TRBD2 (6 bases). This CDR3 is CASSLPGSGEQFF. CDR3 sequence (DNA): TGTGCCAGCAGCTTACCCGGGAGCGGTGAGCAGTTCTTC.